This T cell receptor beta chain originates from a study of T cell responses to AZD1222 COVID-19 vaccine. Whole-study results and caveats: Mostly white British, mostly female donors; authors suggested clonal diversity may be underestimated.

The V gene end was trimmed by 6 bases and the J gene end by 2 bases; junction bases not matched to a gene: 2. Germline V lookup: CDR1 KGHSH, CDR2 LQKENI. The CDR3 extends over 16 amino acids. Points on this clone: The target antigen is unknown.

Only in-frame clones appear in the TCRdb table, and some are missing; sequencing was by immunoSEQ multiplex PCR. The sample includes some 170,000 clones, roughly 89% seen only once; the top ten take 1.5% to 2%. This TCR came from an adult in good health. This chain connects TRBV18 to TRBJ2-6; 12 nucleotides agree with TRBD1. The input for sequencing was peripheral blood, taken on day 0 of AZD1222 vaccination. CDR3 coding DNA: TGTGCCAGCTCCGGGACAGGGGGCACTGGGGCCAACGTCCTGACTTTC. Translating gives CASSGTGGTGANVLTF.